Below are 10 T cell receptor beta chains sequenced from a single sample in a study of T cell responses to AZD1222 COVID-19 vaccine. The method was immunoSEQ multiplex PCR; TCRdb's version includes in-frame clones alone and lacks a portion of them. The top ten hold approximately 1.2% of the sample, which has 100,000 or so clones, approximately 90% seen once. The specimen comprised peripheral blood, sampled on day 0 of AZD1222 vaccination. These receptors all come from an adult in good health.

The J gene is TRBJ2-1, the V gene TRBV18, with 7 bases identical to TRBD1. Germline V gives CDR1 KGHSH, CDR2 LQKENI. Unmatched junction bases numbered 4, after V lost 1 base and J lost 7 bases. This CDR3 region has 14 residues. The CDR3 here is CASSPRDSKNEQFF. CDR3 coding DNA: TGTGCCAGCTCACCACGGGACAGTAAAAATGAGCAGTTCTTC.

The rearrangement uses TRBV4-2 and TRBJ1-1; D remains unclear. CDR1 and CDR2 from the germline V gene are LGHNA and YNFKEQ. This CDR3 spans 16 amino acids. V was trimmed by 4 bases and J by 1 base, leaving 16 bases between them. This CDR3 is CASSPPQRTGNTEAFF. The CDR3 bases are TGTGCCAGCAGCCCCCCGCAGCGGACCGGGAACACTGAAGCTTTCTTT.

In DNA form, the CDR3 reads TGTGCCAGCAGCTGGGAGACAGGAGTGAACACTGAAGCTTTCTTT. It specifies CASSWETGVNTEAFF. The chain has TRBV11-2 and TRBJ1-1; TRBD1 is a possible D gene (6 bases). From germline, CDR1 is SGHAT and CDR2 FQNNGV. V was shortened by 4 bases and J by 0 bases, with 12 bases between the two germline ends. This CDR3 has 15 residues.

To note about this clone: Other DNA sequences in this sample translate to the same CDR3. V gene TRBV5-4 combines with J gene TRBJ2-4; perhaps TRBD1 as D (5 bases). Deletions cut 0 bases from V and 1 base from J, with 11 bases between. CDR1 SGHNT and CDR2 YYREEE come from the germline V gene (reference sequence). The CDR3 runs 16 residues. For the CDR3, the DNA is TGTGCCAGCAGCTTGGAGTCAGGGATTGCCAAAAACATTCAGTACTTC. As protein: CASSLESGIAKNIQYF.

The V and J genes are TRBV9 and TRBJ1-6; TRBD1 matches at 11 bases. Losses at the gene ends were 4 bases for V and 8 bases for J; bases not matched to a gene: 5. The CDR3 is made up of 15 amino acids. CDR1 is SGDLS and CDR2 is YYNGEE in the germline V gene. CDR3 in DNA: TGTGCCAGCAGCCCCCAGGACAGGGGGCATTCACCCCTCCACTTT. Its protein is CASSPQDRGHSPLHF.

The chain recombines TRBV24-1 with TRBJ1-5; TRBD1 is a possible D gene (5 bases). The germline V gene has CDR1 KGHDR and CDR2 SFDVKD. The CDR3 is 13 residues long. Trimming took off 9 bases at V and 6 bases at J, with 14 bases between the two ends. This chain's CDR3 is CATGGRGGQPQHF. The CDR3 DNA follows: TGTGCCACCGGGGGGAGGGGCGGTCAGCCCCAGCATTTT.

This chain links TRBV7-6 with TRBJ2-2, with 10 bases fitting TRBD1. The CDR3 is made up of 17 amino acids. Germline CDR1 and CDR2: SGHVS and FNYEAQ. V lost 5 bases, J lost 2 bases, and 8 bases stayed unmatched. The CDR3 bases are TGTGCCAGCAGCAACACTGGACAGGGGGTTAACACCGGGGAGCTGTTTTTT. The encoded protein is CASSNTGQGVNTGELFF.

The chain combines TRBV3-1 (or the pseudogene TRBV3-2) with TRBJ1-5, with D perhaps matching TRBD1 (5 bases). Germline CDR1 and CDR2: LGHDT and YNNKEL (reference sequence). The ends were cut back, 0 bases at V and 4 bases at J, with 10 bases in the middle. The CDR3 length is 15 residues. The CDR3 nucleotides are TGTGCCAGCAGCCAAGACAGGGCAGAGAATCAGCCCCAGCATTTT. It is translated as CASSQDRAENQPQHF.

The rearrangement joins TRBV28 to TRBJ1-1; tentative D call: TRBD1 (5 bases). This CDR3 has 12 amino acids. V dropped 7 bases and J dropped 1 base, with 7 bases sitting between them. The germline CDR1 and CDR2 sequences are MDHEN and SYDVKM. CDR3 coding DNA: TGTGCCAGCAATGGGGGGAACACTGAAGCTTTCTTT. This translates into CASNGGNTEAFF.

V and J are TRBV5-8 and TRBJ1-5, with 8 bases matching TRBD1. Germline-derived CDR1 and CDR2 are SGHTS and YDEGEE. J gave up 4 bases and V 0 bases, and 3 bases lay outside the gene matches. This CDR3 contains 15 residues. The DNA for the CDR3 is TGTGCCAGCAGCTTGGTGCGGACAGGGAATCAGCCCCAGCATTTT. It specifies CASSLVRTGNQPQHF.